This entry features one TCR beta chain sequence. Its antigen is undetermined. With UMIs, 5'RACE template switching was used to make TCR beta cDNA. TCRdb re-called the 5' RACE reads and shows each CDR3 protein once, DNA omitted. This sample contains 450,000 to 600,000 distinct CDR3 sequences. Germline V gene sequence: CDR1 ENHRY, CDR2 SYGVKD. This CDR3 has 16 amino acids. The data belong to a study of T cells expressing NK-cell markers. Study-level information: Sorted T-cell subsets CD3+CD56+NKG2C+, CD3+CD56+NKG2C- and CD3+CD56-NKG2C+ were TCR beta-sequenced. Serological testing identified seven of the eight sequenced donors as HCMV-seropositive and one as seronegative. Study-level findings and limits: The dominant NKG2C+ clonotypes represented roughly 1.0-7.5% of CD8+ T cells in 6 or 7 donors.

V usage is TRBV10-3 and J usage is TRBJ1-5. This receptor was taken from a man younger than 35 in good health. The sequencing input was blood T cells: a sorted CD56 or NKG2C T cell subset, CD4+ or CD8+ T cells, or bulk PBMC T cells (not recorded which). The CDR3 reads CAISESFRSANQPQHF.